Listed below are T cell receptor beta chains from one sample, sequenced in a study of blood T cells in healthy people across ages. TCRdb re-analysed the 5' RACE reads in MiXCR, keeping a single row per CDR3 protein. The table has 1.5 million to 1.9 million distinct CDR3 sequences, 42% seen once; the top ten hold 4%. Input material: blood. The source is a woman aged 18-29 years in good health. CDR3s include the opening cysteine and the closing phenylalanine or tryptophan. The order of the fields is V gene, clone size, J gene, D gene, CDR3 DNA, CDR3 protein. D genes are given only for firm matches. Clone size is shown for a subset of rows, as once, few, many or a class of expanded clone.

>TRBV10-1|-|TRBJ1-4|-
TGCGCCAGCAGTGAGTCGGGAGCTGATAAAAAACTGTTTTTT
CASSESGADKKLFF
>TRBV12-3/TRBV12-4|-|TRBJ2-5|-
TGTGCCAGCAGTTTCCTCTTTAGTGAAGAGACCCAGTACTTC
CASSFLFSEETQYF
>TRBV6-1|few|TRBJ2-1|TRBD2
TGTGCCAGCATTCTAGCGGGGGGGGCCTACAATGAGCAGTTCTTC
CASILAGGAYNEQFF
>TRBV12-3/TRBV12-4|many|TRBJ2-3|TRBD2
TGTGCCAGCAGTTTAAGCGGGGACACAGATACGCAGTATTTT
CASSLSGDTDTQYF
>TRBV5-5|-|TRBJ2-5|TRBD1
TGTGCCAGCAGCTTGGGCTCCGGGACAGGGACTCGCCTTCAAGAGACCCAGTACTTC
CASSLGSGTGTRLQETQYF
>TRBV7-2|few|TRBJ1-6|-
TGTGCCAGCAGCGGCCTGCCCAGGGTGGGCTCACCCCTCCACTTT
CASSGLPRVGSPLHF
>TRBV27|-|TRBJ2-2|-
TGTGCCAGCAGTTTACAGGGTTACGGCGGGGAGCTGTTTTTT
CASSLQGYGGELFF
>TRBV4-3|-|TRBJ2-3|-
TGCGCCAGCAGCCAAGAAGGGTTTTCAGATACGCAGTATTTT
CASSQEGFSDTQYF
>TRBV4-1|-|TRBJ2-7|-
TGCGCCAGCAGCCAAGATTTCCCCCCAATCTACGAGCAGTACTTC
CASSQDFPPIYEQYF
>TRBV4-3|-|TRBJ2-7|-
TGCGCCAGCAGCCCAGATTGGACAGCCTCCCTATACGAGCAGTACTTC
CASSPDWTASLYEQYF
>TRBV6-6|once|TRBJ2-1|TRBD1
TGTGCCAGCAGTAACCGGGACAGGATTTACAATGAGCAGTTCTTC
CASSNRDRIYNEQFF
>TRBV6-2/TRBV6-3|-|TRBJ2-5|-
TGTGCCAGCAGTTACTTTTCTGGGTTGAGCGAGACCCAGTACTTC
CASSYFSGLSETQYF
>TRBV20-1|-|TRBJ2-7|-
TGCAGTGCTAGTCACGGACAGTCCTACGAGCAGTACTTC
CSASHGQSYEQYF
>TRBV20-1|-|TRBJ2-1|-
TGCAGTGTTAGGTTCCGAGCGAGCTACAATGAGCAGTTCTTC
CSVRFRASYNEQFF
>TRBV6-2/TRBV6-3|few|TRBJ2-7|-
TGTGCCAGCACCCTGACACGTAGCTCCTACGAGCAGTACTTC
CASTLTRSSYEQYF
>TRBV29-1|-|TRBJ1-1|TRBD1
TGCAGCGTGCGGGGACAGGCGAACACTGAAGCTTTCTTT
CSVRGQANTEAFF
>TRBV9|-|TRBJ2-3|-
TGTGCCAGCAGCCACGGGGGGACACTGGATACGCAGTATTTT
CASSHGGTLDTQYF
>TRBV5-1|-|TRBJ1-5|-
TGCGCCAGCAGCTTGGGAGACGAAATTACGAATCGGCCCCAGCATTTT
CASSLGDEITNRPQHF
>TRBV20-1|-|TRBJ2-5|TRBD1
TGCAGTGCCAACGAGGGGGGACAGGGAAAGACCCAGTACTTC
CSANEGGQGKTQYF
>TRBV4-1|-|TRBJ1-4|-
TGCGCCAGCAGACCCGAACCACACAGCCTAACTAATGAAAAACTGTTTTTT
CASRPEPHSLTNEKLFF
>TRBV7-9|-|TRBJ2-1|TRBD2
TGTGCCAGCAGCTATAGCGGGAGATACAATGAGCAGTTCTTC
CASSYSGRYNEQFF
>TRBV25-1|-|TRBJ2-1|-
TGTGCCAGCAGTGAAGAATTTAGGGGGTTCTACAATGAGCAGTTCTTC
CASSEEFRGFYNEQFF
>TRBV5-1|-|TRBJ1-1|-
TGCGCCAGCAGCTTGGCATCGGTGACTGAAGCTTTCTTT
CASSLASVTEAFF
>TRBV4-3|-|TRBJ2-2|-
TGCGCCAGCAGCCACACCGGAAGGGAGCTGTTTTTT
CASSHTGRELFF
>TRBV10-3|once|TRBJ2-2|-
TGTGCCATCAAGAATCTCCCGGCAGAGAACACCGGGGAGCTGTTTTTT
CAIKNLPAENTGELFF
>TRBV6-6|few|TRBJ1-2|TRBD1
TGTGCCAGCAGTTACTCGGTGACAGGGGACCCCTATGGCTACACCTTC
CASSYSVTGDPYGYTF
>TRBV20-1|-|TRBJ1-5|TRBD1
TGCAGTGCCTCCGGGACAGGGGACCAGCCCCAGCATTTT
CSASGTGDQPQHF
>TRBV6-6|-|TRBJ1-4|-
TGTGCCAGCAGGCAAGGGGCTGTAGAAAAACTGTTTTTT
CASRQGAVEKLFF
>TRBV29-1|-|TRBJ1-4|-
TGCAGCGTGGGGGGCCCAACTAATGAAAAACTGTTTTTT
CSVGGPTNEKLFF
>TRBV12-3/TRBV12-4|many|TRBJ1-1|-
TGTGCCAGCAGCCACGGGAACACTGAAGCTTTCTTT
CASSHGNTEAFF
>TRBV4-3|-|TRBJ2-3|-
TGCGCCAGCAGCCAAGTCTTAGGGGGAGGTTTAACAGATACGCAGTATTTT
CASSQVLGGGLTDTQYF
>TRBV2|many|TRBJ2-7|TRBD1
TGTGCCAGCAGTCCTGACAGGGGAAATTACGAGCAGTACTTC
CASSPDRGNYEQYF
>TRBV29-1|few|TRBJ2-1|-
TGCAGCGTTGAAGCCACCCTTGAGCAGTTCTTC
CSVEATLEQFF
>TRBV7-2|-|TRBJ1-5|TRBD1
TGTGCCAGCAGCTTAGGTCCCTTGGGACAGAAAAATCAGCCCCAGCATTTT
CASSLGPLGQKNQPQHF
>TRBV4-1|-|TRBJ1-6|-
TGCGCCAGCAGCCAAGATCCGGGGAGGACGGCTAATTCACCCCTCCACTTT
CASSQDPGRTANSPLHF
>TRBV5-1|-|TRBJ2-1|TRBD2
TGCGCCAGCAGCTCAAGCCGGGCGGGGGTTAACTCCTACAATGAGCAGTTCTTC
CASSSSRAGVNSYNEQFF
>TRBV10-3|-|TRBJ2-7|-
TGTGCCATCAGCCATTCCTACGAGCAGTACTTC
CAISHSYEQYF
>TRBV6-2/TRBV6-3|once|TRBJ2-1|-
TGTGCCTGCAGTTACGGCGGACGCTACAATGAGCAGTTCTTC
CACSYGGRYNEQFF
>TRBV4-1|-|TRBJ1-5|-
TGCGCCAGCCAGGACAGTGTCCTTGGCAATAAGCCCCAGCATTTT
CASQDSVLGNKPQHF
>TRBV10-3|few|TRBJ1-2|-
TGTGCCATCAGTGAGTCGCCGAAGGGTACGGGCTACACCTTC
CAISESPKGTGYTF
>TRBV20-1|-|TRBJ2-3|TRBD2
TGCAGTGCTACCTTAGCGGGCTACACAGATACGCAGTATTTT
CSATLAGYTDTQYF